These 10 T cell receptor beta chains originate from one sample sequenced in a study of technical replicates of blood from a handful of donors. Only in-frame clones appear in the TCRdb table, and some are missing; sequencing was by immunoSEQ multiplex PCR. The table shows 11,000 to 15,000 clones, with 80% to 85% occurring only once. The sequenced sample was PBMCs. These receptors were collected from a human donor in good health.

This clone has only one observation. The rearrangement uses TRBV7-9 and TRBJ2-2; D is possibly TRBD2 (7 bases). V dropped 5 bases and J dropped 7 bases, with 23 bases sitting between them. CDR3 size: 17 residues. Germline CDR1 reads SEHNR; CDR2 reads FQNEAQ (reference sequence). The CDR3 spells CASSPRAGAERHGELFF. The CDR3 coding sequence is TGTGCCAGCAGCCCCAGGGCGGGGGCCGAGCGGCACGGGGAGCTGTTTTTT.

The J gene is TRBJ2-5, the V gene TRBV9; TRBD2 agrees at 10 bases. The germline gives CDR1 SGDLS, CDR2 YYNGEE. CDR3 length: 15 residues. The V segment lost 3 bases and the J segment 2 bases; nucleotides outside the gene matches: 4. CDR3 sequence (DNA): TGTGCCAGCAGCGATGGACTAGCGGCACAAGAGACCCAGTACTTC. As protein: CASSDGLAAQETQYF.

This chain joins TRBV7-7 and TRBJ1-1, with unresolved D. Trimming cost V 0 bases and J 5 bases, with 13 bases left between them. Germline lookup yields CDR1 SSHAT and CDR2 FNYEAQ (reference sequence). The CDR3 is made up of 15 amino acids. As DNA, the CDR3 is TGTGCCAGCAGCTTAGCAAACCCACTAAGGACTGAAGCTTTCTTT. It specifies CASSLANPLRTEAFF. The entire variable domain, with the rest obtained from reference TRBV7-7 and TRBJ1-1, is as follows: GAGVSQSPRYKVTKRGQDVTLRCDPISSHATLYWYQQALGQGPEFLTYFNYEAQPDKSGLPSDRFSAERPEGSISTLTIQRTEQRDSAMYRCASSLANPLRTEAFFGQGTRLTVV.

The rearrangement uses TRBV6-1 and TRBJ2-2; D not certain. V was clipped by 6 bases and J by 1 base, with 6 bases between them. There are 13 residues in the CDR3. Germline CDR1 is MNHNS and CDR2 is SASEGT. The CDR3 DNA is TGTGCCAGCAGAGCAGGGAACACCGGGGAGCTGTTTTTT. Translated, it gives CASRAGNTGELFF.

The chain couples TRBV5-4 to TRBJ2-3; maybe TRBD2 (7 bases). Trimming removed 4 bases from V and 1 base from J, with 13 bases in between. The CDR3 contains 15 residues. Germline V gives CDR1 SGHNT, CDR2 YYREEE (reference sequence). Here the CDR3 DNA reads TGTGCCAGCAGCGGGGGGGGCACCCGCACAGATACGCAGTATTTT. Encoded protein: CASSGGGTRTDTQYF.

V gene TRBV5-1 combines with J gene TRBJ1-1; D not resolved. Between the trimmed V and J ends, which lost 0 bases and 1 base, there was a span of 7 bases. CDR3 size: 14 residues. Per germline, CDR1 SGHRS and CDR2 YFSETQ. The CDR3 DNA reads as TGCGCCAGCAGCTTGGGCAGTTGGAACACTGAAGCTTTCTTT. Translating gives CASSLGSWNTEAFF. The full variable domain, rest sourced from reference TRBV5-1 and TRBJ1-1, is KAGVTQTPRYLIKTRGQQVTLSCSPISGHRSVSWYQQTPGQGLQFLFEYFSETQRNKGNFPGRFSGRQFSNSRSEMNVSTLELGDSALYLCASSLGSWNTEAFFGQGTRLTVV.

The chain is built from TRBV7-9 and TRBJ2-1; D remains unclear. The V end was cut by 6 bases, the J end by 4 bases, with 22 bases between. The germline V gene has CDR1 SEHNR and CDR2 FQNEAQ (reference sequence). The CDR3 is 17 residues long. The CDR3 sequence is CASRLLLAITSYNEQFF. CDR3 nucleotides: TGTGCCAGCAGGCTCCTTCTCGCCATTACCAGTTACAATGAGCAGTTCTTC.

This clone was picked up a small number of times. The DNA of the CDR3 is TGTGCCAGCAGCCGGGACAGGGAGTACGAGCAGTACTTC. It yields the protein CASSRDREYEQYF. The chain couples TRBV7-3 to TRBJ2-7; 9 nucleotides align to TRBD1. CDR1 and CDR2 from the germline V gene are SGHTA and FQGTGA. This CDR3 has 13 residues. V gave up 5 bases and J gave up 4 bases; unmatched junction bases: 3.

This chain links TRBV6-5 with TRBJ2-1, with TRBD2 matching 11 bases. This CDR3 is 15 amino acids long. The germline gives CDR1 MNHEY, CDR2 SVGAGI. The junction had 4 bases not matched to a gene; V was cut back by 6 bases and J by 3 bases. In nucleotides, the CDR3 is TGTGCCAGCAGGGCTAGCGGGAGGCTCTACAATGAGCAGTTCTTC. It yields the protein CASRASGRLYNEQFF.

The DNA for the CDR3 is TGTGCCAGCAGTTTAGGAGCGGGAGGGCTAACCGGGGAGCTGTTTTTT. Amino acid sequence: CASSLGAGGLTGELFF. The chain joins TRBV28 to TRBJ2-2; 10 bases map to TRBD2. The CDR3 is made up of 16 amino acids. V gave up 2 bases and J gave up 5 bases; unmatched junction bases: 5. Germline V lookup: CDR1 MDHEN, CDR2 SYDVKM. The full variable domain, its missing parts supplied by reference TRBV28 and TRBJ2-2, is DVKVTQSSRYLVKRTGEKVFLECVQDMDHENMFWYRQDPGLGLRLIYFSYDVKMKEKGDIPEGYSVSREKKERFSLILESASTNQTSMYLCASSLGAGGLTGELFFGEGSRLTVL.